The TCR beta chain under discussion was sequenced for a study of blood T cell repertoires in COVID-19 (dated by TCRdb to the early 2020s). At the level of the whole study: Samples covering the acute and convalescent phases of COVID-19 were provided by collaborators in the United States, Italy and Spain. The prospective study material was composed of cDNA or gDNA derived from T cells, B-cell-depleted T cells, or PBMCs. The dataset comprised deeply sampled blood TCRbeta repertoires from subjects exposed to, actively infected with, or recovered from COVID-19. The repertoires were released in a freely available public database intended as a resource for research on the immune response to SARS-CoV-2. Samples came from the ongoing ImmuneRACE study (first 160 participants) plus 1,254 subjects from 6 global collaborators. Nearly every sample came with metadata listing a de-identified subject ID, COVID-19 status, age in years and sex. Where HLA class I and class II types were available, the types were taken from metadata supplied by the sample provider, not from assay-based typing.

Each collaborating institution followed its own protocols to collect whole blood in K2EDTA tubes. For TCRbeta analysis, collaborators shipped samples as frozen whole blood, isolated PBMCs, or DNA extracted from either of those sample types. The immunoSEQ Assay, a bias-controlled multiplex PCR, was used to amplify TCRbeta CDR3 regions from genomic DNA. The paper's data handling went like this. Within the assay, amplification of reference gene primers was used to estimate how many nucleated cells each sample contained. Sequence reads were collapsed and filtered to measure the absolute abundance of every unique TCRbeta CDR3 rearrangement. Productive Simpson clonality was computed per sample as the square root of Simpson's diversity index over productive rearrangements. This immuneACCESS table, as held by TCRdb, lists in-frame sequences with V and J called but not all clones. Of the missing ones, under half trace to an unresolved V gene in checked studies; the others have no known cause. From that table come the V and J calls and clone size; the DNA was used to work out D and trimming. In this sample the table shows 75,000 to 95,000 clones, around 67% of which occur a single time. Around 24% of the sample is in the top ten clones.

At the junction V is shortened by 3 bases and J by 5 bases, with 17 bases in between. Taken from the germline V gene, the CDR1 and CDR2 loops are MDHEN and SYDVKM. From cysteine to phenylalanine, the CDR3 is 16 amino acids long. Of all the DNA, just the CDR3 is kept, 48 bases in frame from base 1. Concerning this clone itself: Its antigen has not been determined. Within one base of it there is no much larger clone, and no base qualities were kept.

What the research found in general, with its limitations: Clinical and demographic metadata were provided uncurated, with the amount varying by source and participant.

Sequencing was carried out using peripheral blood. The chain couples TRBV28 to TRBJ2-1; TRBD2 is possibly the D segment (6 matching bases). This receptor was identified in a woman aged 60-70 years in a cohort sampled during active or convalescent COVID-19. The CDR3 region reads CASSFIVGLENNEQFF. The DNA sequence is given as TGTGCCAGCAGTTTTATCGTGGGACTGGAAAACAATGAGCAGTTCTTC.